This T cell receptor (beta chain) was recorded in a study of blood T cell repertoires in COVID-19. Study summary: Researchers got acute and convalescent COVID-19 samples from the United States, Italy and Spain. Sources were T cells, B-cell-depleted T cells, or PBMCs; the material itself was cDNA or gDNA.

While infection was still active, Seattle patients were enrolled and then followed longitudinally. The V gene lost 3 bases and the J gene lost 4 bases, with 9 bases spanning the gap. Germline V gene data show CDR1 as SGHAT and CDR2 as FQNNGV. CDR3 length equals 13 residues. Per the study methods: Counts of nucleated cells, estimated from reference gene primer amplification, were obtained. Some clones are missing from TCRdb's copy, which holds only in-frame ones; the method was immunoSEQ multiplex PCR. V and J calls and clone size come straight from that table; D and trimming were deduced from the DNA. The sample yields under 50,000 clones, just over 90% seen once.

This sequence joins TRBV11-2 and TRBJ1-2; D call uncertain. The sequenced material came from peripheral blood. The receptor was isolated from a man in his 60s with COVID-19, enrolled during active disease. The CDR3 region is CASSFQTGYGYTF. The CDR3 DNA reads as TGTGCCAGCAGCTTCCAAACGGGCTATGGCTACACCTTC.